This entry is about one T cell receptor beta chain. Repertoires were generated with immunoSEQ multiplex PCR, while TCRdb's copy carries only in-frame clones and drops some. The sample yields about 280,000 clones, 90% seen once. CDR1 is KGHSH, CDR2 LQKENI, per germline. V lost 4 bases and J lost 7; bases outside the gene matches: 7. There are 14 residues in the CDR3. The data derive from a study of blood T cell repertoires in COVID-19. About the research overall: Samples of COVID-19 (acute and convalescent) were obtained from the United States, Italy and Spain. Sample material is recorded as cDNA or gDNA derived from T cells, B-cell-depleted T cells, or PBMCs.

Sequencing was carried out using PBMCs or T cells enriched from blood (not recorded which). The rearrangement links TRBV18 to TRBJ1-5; 7 bases fit TRBD1. The source of this sequence is a woman younger than 30 with acute COVID-19. The CDR3 DNA is TGTGCCAGCTCACGAGGGCAGGGGGACCAGCCCCAGCATTTT. It translates to CASSRGQGDQPQHF.